Listed below are T cell receptor beta chains from one sample, sequenced in a study of shared clonotypes between healthy human individuals. Sequencing was performed with immunoSEQ multiplex PCR; in TCRdb, only in-frame clones are kept and a portion is missing. The sample contains about 2.4 million clones, about 92% of which appear only once. Sequencing was done on a sample of naive CD4+ T cells sorted from blood. These receptors were collected from a man aged 18-30 years in good health. Each CDR3 is given with its conserved first and last residue. A D gene is named only where the DNA matches it firmly. Clone size is stated in some rows and not others, as once, few, many or a class when expanded.

j_gene | abundance | v_gene | d_gene | CDR3aa | CDR3nt
TRBJ2-6 | . | TRBV29-1 | . | CSVRQDITGANVLTF | TGCAGCGTTCGACAGGACATAACTGGGGCCAACGTCCTGACTTTC
TRBJ2-1 | . | TRBV5-6 | . | CASSRWARYNEQFF | TGTGCCAGCAGCCGATGGGCGAGATACAATGAGCAGTTCTTC
TRBJ1-2 | few | TRBV10-3 | . | CATAENYGYTF | TGTGCCACCGCGGAGAACTATGGCTACACCTTC
TRBJ2-1 | . | TRBV29-1 | TRBD2 | CSVAKAGGRNEQFF | TGCAGCGTTGCGAAAGCGGGAGGTAGGAATGAGCAGTTCTTC
TRBJ2-3 | once | TRBV7-2 | . | CASSLDYTDTQYF | TGTGCCAGCAGCTTAGATTACACAGATACGCAGTATTTT
TRBJ1-1 | . | TRBV9 | . | CASSVEKPQGIGEAFF | TGTGCCAGCAGCGTCGAGAAACCTCAGGGGATCGGTGAAGCTTTCTTT
TRBJ1-2 | . | TRBV6-6 | . | CASSPRTSFYGYTF | TGTGCCAGCAGCCCTCGGACATCTTTCTATGGCTACACCTTC
TRBJ1-2 | . | TRBV4-3 | . | CASSQGTGNYGYTF | TGCGCCAGCAGCCAAGGAACCGGAAACTATGGCTACACCTTC
TRBJ2-7 | . | TRBV2 | TRBD2 | CASKLAGAYEQYF | TGTGCCAGCAAACTAGCGGGAGCCTACGAGCAGTACTTC
TRBJ1-2 | . | TRBV11-2 | . | CASSSEGSGYTF | TGTGCCAGCAGCTCCGAGGGGTCTGGCTACACCTTC
TRBJ2-7 | . | TRBV19 | TRBD2 | CASSTLAGGPYEQYF | TGTGCCAGTAGTACACTAGCGGGAGGACCCTACGAGCAGTACTTC
TRBJ1-6 | . | TRBV18 | . | CASSPRLSPGENSPLHF | TGTGCCAGCTCACCACGGCTATCGCCAGGGGAGAATTCACCCCTCCACTTT
TRBJ2-5 | . | TRBV5-1 | . | CASSLDSRGETQYF | TGCGCCAGCAGCTTGGACAGTCGGGGGGAGACCCAGTACTTC
TRBJ2-3 | . | TRBV5-6 | . | CASSLVSRMPDTQYF | TGTGCCAGCAGCTTGGTCTCTAGGATGCCAGATACGCAGTATTTT
TRBJ1-1 | . | TRBV2 | . | CASSDLGTGNTEAFF | TGTGCCAGCAGTGATTTGGGGACGGGGAACACTGAAGCTTTCTTT
TRBJ1-2 | . | TRBV28 | . | CASSSYTKNYYGYTF | TGTGCCAGCAGTTCCTATACTAAGAATTACTATGGCTACACCTTC
TRBJ2-2 | . | TRBV18 | . | CASSLQVSDTGELFF | TGTGCCAGCTCATTACAGGTTTCGGACACCGGGGAGCTGTTTTTT
TRBJ1-5 | once | TRBV7-8 | . | CASSLAGNSNQPQHF | TGTGCCAGCAGCTTAGCAGGGAATAGCAATCAGCCCCAGCATTTT
TRBJ1-2 | few | TRBV23-1 | TRBD1 | CASLRGTGDRGYTF | TGCGCCAGCCTGAGGGGTACAGGGGATCGTGGCTACACCTTC
TRBJ2-7 | . | TRBV6-6 | . | CASNHPGGPYEQYF | TGTGCCAGCAATCATCCCGGTGGCCCCTACGAGCAGTACTTC
TRBJ2-1 | . | TRBV6-6 | . | CASSYPGAQEFF | TGTGCCAGCAGTTACCCAGGGGCGCAGGAGTTCTTC
TRBJ2-1 | . | TRBV9 | . | CASSVAGAEYNEQFF | TGTGCCAGCAGCGTAGCGGGGGCCGAGTACAATGAGCAGTTCTTC
TRBJ1-2 | . | TRBV6-5 | . | CASRKQGNYGYTF | TGTGCCAGCAGGAAACAGGGTAACTATGGCTACACCTTC
TRBJ2-7 | . | TRBV2 | . | CASSGALAYEQYF | TGTGCCAGCAGTGGAGCTCTTGCCTACGAGCAGTACTTC
TRBJ2-1 | . | TRBV10-3 | TRBD1 | CAISEPGQGHNEQFF | TGTGCCATCAGTGAGCCGGGACAGGGGCACAATGAGCAGTTCTTC
TRBJ2-1 | once | TRBV5-1 | TRBD2 | CASSPRTSLDEQFF | TGCGCCAGCAGCCCACGGACTAGCCTCGATGAGCAGTTCTTC
TRBJ1-1 | . | TRBV21-1 | . | CASPTFPNTEAFF | TGTGCCAGCCCTACCTTCCCGAACACTGAAGCTTTCTTT
TRBJ1-6 | . | TRBV4-1 | TRBD1 | CASSQVGGTGGSGLHF | TGCGCCAGCAGCCAGGTTGGCGGGACAGGGGGGTCGGGCCTCCACTTT
TRBJ2-7 | . | TRBV7-8 | . | CASSLGGPLLEQYF | TGTGCCAGCAGTCTGGGGGGTCCGCTTTTAGAGCAGTACTTC
TRBJ2-1 | . | TRBV6-6 | TRBD2 | CASSGGDSYNEQFF | TGTGCCAGCAGCGGGGGGGACTCCTACAATGAGCAGTTCTTC
TRBJ1-1 | once | TRBV5-5 | . | CASSSHPAFF | TGTGCCAGCAGCTCCCATCCAGCTTTCTTT
TRBJ2-2 | . | TRBV7-2 | . | CASSLVTGNTGELFF | TGTGCCAGCAGCTTAGTGACCGGGAACACCGGGGAGCTGTTTTTT
TRBJ1-3 | . | TRBV12-5 | . | CASGSDLPGQGGNTIYF | TGTGCTAGTGGCTCGGACCTGCCGGGCCAGGGTGGAAACACCATATATTTT
TRBJ2-7 | . | TRBV2 | . | CASSPPPGALEQYF | TGTGCCAGCAGTCCACCCCCAGGGGCCCTAGAGCAGTACTTC
TRBJ2-3 | once | TRBV7-9 | TRBD2 | CATRGGRIADTQYF | TGTGCCACGCGGGGGGGCCGAATAGCAGATACGCAGTATTTT